This T cell receptor beta chain emerged from a study of blood T cell repertoires in COVID-19. About the research overall: COVID-19 samples collected from the United States, Italy and Spain covered acute and convalescent phases.

The repertoire was sequenced with immunoSEQ multiplex PCR; TCRdb's copy has only in-frame clones and lacks some. The data show 200,000 to 250,000 clones, approximately 86% seen once. Those enrolled, adults aged 18 to 89 years, came from fewer than 25 US areas. Trimming cost V 4 bases and J 15 bases; bases outside gene matches: 9. Germline CDR1 MNHEY, CDR2 SMNVEV (reference sequence). The CDR3 length is 14 residues. The sequenced sample consisted of PBMCs or T cells enriched from blood (not recorded which). J is TRBJ2-1 and V is TRBV27; 13 bases align to TRBD2. This sequence originates from a woman in her 50s with acute COVID-19. The CDR3 reads CASSSGLAGERRFF. In DNA, the CDR3 is TGTGCCAGCAGTTCCGGACTAGCGGGAGAACGTCGGTTCTTC.